This T cell receptor beta chain is drawn from a study of PD-1 blockade in mismatch repair-deficient tumors. The ends lost 2 bases at V and 5 bases at J; junction bases unmatched: 15. The CDR3 covers 17 residues. In germline, CDR1 is KGHSH, CDR2 LQKENI. Clones were sequenced by immunoSEQ multiplex PCR, and TCRdb holds only the in-frame ones, with some missing. The repertoire holds around 39,000 clones, with approximately 88% as singletons. This clone was detected a few times. The TCR-sequenced patients were three responders to pembrolizumab. J is TRBJ2-7 and V is TRBV18, with TRBD2 matching 7 bases. The TCR originated in an adult with mismatch repair-deficient cancer. The input for sequencing was PBMCs, taken approximately 9 months after starting pembrolizumab. The CDR3 coding sequence is TGTGCCAGCTCACCAATAACCGCCGCGGGAGCTAAAAACGAGCAGTACTTC. Protein: CASSPITAAGAKNEQYF.